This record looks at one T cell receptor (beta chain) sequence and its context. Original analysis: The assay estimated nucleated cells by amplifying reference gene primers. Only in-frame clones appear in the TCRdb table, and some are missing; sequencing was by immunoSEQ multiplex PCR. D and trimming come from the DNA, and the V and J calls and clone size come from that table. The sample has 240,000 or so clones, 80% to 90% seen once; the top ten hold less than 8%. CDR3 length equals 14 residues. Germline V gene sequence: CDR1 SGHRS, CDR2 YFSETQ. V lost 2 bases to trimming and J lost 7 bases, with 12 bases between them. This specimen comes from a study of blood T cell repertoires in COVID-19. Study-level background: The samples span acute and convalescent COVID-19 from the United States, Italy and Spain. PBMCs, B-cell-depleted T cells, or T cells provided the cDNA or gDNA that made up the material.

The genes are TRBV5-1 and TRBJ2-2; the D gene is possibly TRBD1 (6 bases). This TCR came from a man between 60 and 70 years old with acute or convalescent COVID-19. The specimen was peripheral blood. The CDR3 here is CASSFYRVNGELFF. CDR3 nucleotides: TGCGCCAGCAGCTTTTACAGGGTGAACGGGGAGCTGTTTTTT.